The source of this T cell receptor beta chain is a study of cytomegalovirus exposure and HLA in healthy donors. Findings and caveats of the study: Later analysis associated a missense DCLRE1C variant with TCR beta V- and J-gene trimming.

About this clone itself: Its antigen is still unknown.

A multiplex PCR was run with 60 Vbeta primers and 13 Jbeta primers. Sequencing was performed with immunoSEQ multiplex PCR; in TCRdb, only in-frame clones are kept and a portion is missing. The repertoire holds under 150,000 clones, with about 80% as singletons. Trimming took off 4 bases at V and 8 bases at J, with 11 bases between the two ends. The CDR3 is 12 residues long. Germline assignment: CDR1 MNHNS and CDR2 SASEGT. The sequencing input was PBMCs. The V call is TRBV6-1, the J call TRBJ1-1; no firm D call. The TCR was taken from a girl aged 2-10 years in good health and CMV-seronegative. In nucleotides, the CDR3 is TGTGCCAGCAGTGTAACAAAGTACGAAGCTTTCTTT. This gives the protein CASSVTKYEAFF.